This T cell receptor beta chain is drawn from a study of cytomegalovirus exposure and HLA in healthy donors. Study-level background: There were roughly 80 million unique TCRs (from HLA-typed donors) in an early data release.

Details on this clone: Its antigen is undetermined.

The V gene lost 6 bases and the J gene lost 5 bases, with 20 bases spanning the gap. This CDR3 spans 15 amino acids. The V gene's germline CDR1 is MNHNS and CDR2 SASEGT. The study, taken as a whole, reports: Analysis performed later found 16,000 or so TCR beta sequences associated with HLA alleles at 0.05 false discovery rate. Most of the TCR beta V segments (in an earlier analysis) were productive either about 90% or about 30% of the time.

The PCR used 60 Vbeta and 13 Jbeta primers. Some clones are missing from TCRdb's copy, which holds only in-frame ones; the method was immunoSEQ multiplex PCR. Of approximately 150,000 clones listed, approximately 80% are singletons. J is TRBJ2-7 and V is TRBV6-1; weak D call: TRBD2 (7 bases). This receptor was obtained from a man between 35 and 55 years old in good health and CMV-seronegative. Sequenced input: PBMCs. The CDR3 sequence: CASRRGGADENEQYF. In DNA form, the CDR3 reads TGTGCCAGCAGGAGAGGGGGGGCCGATGAGAACGAGCAGTACTTC.